Detailed here is one T cell receptor (beta chain). These data originate in a study of blood T cell repertoires in COVID-19. Whole-study context: The United States, Italy and Spain supplied acute and convalescent COVID-19 samples.

Germline lookup yields CDR1 LNHDA and CDR2 SQIVND (reference sequence). V was pared by 6 bases and J by 6 bases, with 5 bases of the junction left unmatched. This CDR3 spans 14 amino acids. Libraries were prepared by immunoSEQ multiplex PCR; TCRdb keeps only in-frame clonotypes and omits some of them. This table holds 190,000 or so clones, under 90% found once. The source material was peripheral blood. This clonotype was obtained from a man aged 35 to 55 with acute or convalescent COVID-19. The gene calls are TRBV19 and TRBJ2-1; TRBD2 matches at 10 bases. CDR3 sequence (DNA): TGTGCCAGTAGCACTAGCGGGGTTAGCAATGAGCAGTTCTTC. Translation gives CASSTSGVSNEQFF.